Below, 5 T cell receptor beta chains from the same sample are listed, as sequenced in a study of Ad26.COV2.S vaccination and SARS-CoV-2 variants. Indicated treatment: about 20 received Ad26.COV2.S at low or high dose, single or two shots; 5 received placebo; per-sample allocation not given. Vaccine and placebo recipients were sampled on day 63 after the first injection. Repertoires were generated with immunoSEQ multiplex PCR, while TCRdb's copy carries only in-frame clones and drops some. Here the sample spans 350,000 to 450,000 clones, about 85% being singletons. The sequencing used peripheral blood, collected in a trial of Ad26.COV2.S vaccine versus placebo. All receptors come from a person between 18 and 60 years old who received the Ad26.COV2.S COVID-19 vaccine or a placebo.

The chain uses TRBV7-9 and TRBJ2-6; D perhaps matches TRBD1 (6 bases). Germline-derived CDR1 and CDR2 are SEHNR and FQNEAQ (reference sequence). The CDR3 is made up of 16 amino acids. V lost 5 bases and J lost 0, with 11 bases in between. The CDR3 sequence: CASSTGTTSGANVLTF. As DNA, the CDR3 is TGTGCCAGCAGCACCGGGACAACCTCTGGGGCCAACGTCCTGACTTTC.

For this clone: Other DNA sequences from this sample encode an identical CDR3 as well. The rearrangement links TRBV9 to TRBJ1-5, with 8 bases matching TRBD1. The CDR3 sequence is 15 residues long. The trim removed 0 bases at V and 1 base at J, leaving 0 bases unmatched. The germline V gene encodes CDR1 SGDLS and CDR2 YYNGEE. The CDR3 DNA sequence: TGTGCCAGCAGCGTAGGGACAGGGAGCAATCAGCCCCAGCATTTT. Translated, it gives CASSVGTGSNQPQHF. Full variable domain (missing parts from reference TRBV9 and TRBJ1-5): DSGVTQTPKHLITATGQRVTLRCSPRSGDLSVYWYQQSLDQGLQFLIQYYNGEERAKGNILERFSAQQFPDLHSELNLSSLELGDSALYFCASSVGTGSNQPQHFGDGTRLSIL.

The chain carries TRBV13 and TRBJ2-1; no firm D call. Per germline, CDR1 PRHDT and CDR2 FYEKMQ (reference sequence). The CDR3 totals 14 residues. Deletions cut 5 bases from V and 0 bases from J, with 8 bases between. CDR3 bases: TGTGCCAGCAGCCCCCTGGGCTCCTACAATGAGCAGTTCTTC. Amino acid sequence: CASSPLGSYNEQFF.

The table lists this clone with a few counts. The same CDR3 is also encoded by other DNA sequences in this sample. The chain has TRBV5-4 and TRBJ2-1; D may be TRBD1 (6 bases). The CDR3 is 13 residues long. V dropped 0 bases and J dropped 5 bases, with 6 bases sitting between them. Germline lookup yields CDR1 SGHNT and CDR2 YYREEE (reference sequence). The CDR3 is CASSLGTDNEQFF. The CDR3 DNA reads as TGTGCCAGCAGCTTGGGGACAGACAATGAGCAGTTCTTC.

V usage is TRBV3-1 (or the pseudogene TRBV3-2) and J usage is TRBJ1-1; 7 nucleotides agree with TRBD1. The germline gives CDR1 LGHDT, CDR2 YNNKEL (reference sequence). Trimming at V came to 1 base and at J to 0 bases, leaving 11 bases not matched to a gene. This CDR3 has 18 residues. The CDR3 DNA is TGTGCCAGCAGCCAAGCGACAGGGCCCTCCCCTATGAACACTGAAGCTTTCTTT. It yields the protein CASSQATGPSPMNTEAFF.